The 29 T cell receptor beta chains reported below all come from one sample, sequenced in a study of CD8+ T cells in alopecia areata. The sequencing template was cDNA reverse transcribed from extracted RNA. Sequenced by immunoSEQ multiplex PCR; TCRdb stores in-frame clones only, minus some. The sample holds some 190,000 clones, 45% to 75% seen once. Indicated treatment: oral pan-JAK inhibitor, 5-10 mg twice daily. The sample here was CD4+ T cells sorted from blood, taken at week 4, from a patient treated with tofacitinib. Every receptor here comes from a human donor with alopecia areata.

This chain joins TRBV27 and TRBJ1-2; 10 positions match TRBD1. The germline V gene encodes CDR1 MNHEY and CDR2 SMNVEV (reference sequence). V shed 6 bases and J 4 bases; nucleotides not matched to a gene: 14. This CDR3 is built from 17 residues. CDR3 nucleotide sequence: TGTGCCAGCAGACTAGGGACAGGGGATCCCCTTCTCTATGGCTACACCTTC. It translates to CASRLGTGDPLLYGYTF.

The chain uses TRBV29-1 and TRBJ1-2; TRBD1 might be the D (5 bases). This CDR3 region has 12 residues. With 4 bases removed from V and 4 bases from J, the gap between germline ends came to 10 bases. Germline V gene data show CDR1 as SQVTM and CDR2 as ANQGSEA. The CDR3 DNA is TGCAGCGTTGTTGGGGGTCCCTATGGCTACACCTTC. This translates into CSVVGGPYGYTF.

The CDR3 is CATSRQGRGYTF. CDR3 coding DNA: TGTGCCACCAGCAGACAGGGACGAGGCTACACCTTC. V and J are TRBV15 and TRBJ1-2, with D perhaps matching TRBD1 (5 bases). The CDR3 is 12 amino acids. From germline, CDR1 is LNHNV and CDR2 YYDKDF (reference sequence). Trimming pared 2 bases from V and 8 bases from J, leaving 9 bases between.

As regards this clone: This specimen includes other DNA sequences encoding the same CDR3. The DNA of the CDR3 is TGCAGCGTCCACAGGGGGCCTGGAAACACCATATATTTT. Translating it yields CSVHRGPGNTIYF. The genes are TRBV29-1 and TRBJ1-3, with 9 bases identical to TRBD1. Germline CDR1 and CDR2: SQVTM and ANQGSEA. Losses at the gene ends were 6 bases for V and 2 bases for J; bases not matched to a gene: 2. The CDR3 is made up of 13 amino acids.

V and J are TRBV10-3 and TRBJ1-2, with TRBD1 matching over 9 bases. Germline CDR1 reads ENHRY; CDR2 reads SYGVKD. This CDR3 contains 14 residues. J gave up 4 bases and V 3 bases, and 3 bases lay outside the gene matches. The CDR3 loop reads CAISDPGQGYGYTF. The CDR3 nucleotides are TGTGCCATCAGTGACCCGGGACAGGGCTATGGCTACACCTTC.

This clone has more than one count but fewer than ten. The rearrangement links TRBV11-2 to TRBJ1-5; D unresolved. The V end lost 3 bases, the J end lost 7 bases, and 13 bases lay between the germline ends. The CDR3 runs to 14 residues. CDR1 and CDR2 from the germline V gene are SGHAT and FQNNGV. In nucleotides, the CDR3 is TGTGCCAGCAGCTTGAGCCAGGCGGGACAGCCCCAGCATTTT. This gives the protein CASSLSQAGQPQHF. The full variable domain, with the rest looked up from reference TRBV11-2 and TRBJ1-5, is EAGVAQSPRYKIIEKRQSVAFWCNPISGHATLYWYQQILGQGPKLLIQFQNNGVVDDSQLPKDRFSAERLKGVDSTLKIQPAKLEDSAVYLCASSLSQAGQPQHFGDGTRLSIL.

The chain joins TRBV9 to TRBJ1-1; the D gene is possibly TRBD1 (5 bases). Germline CDR1 reads SGDLS; CDR2 reads YYNGEE. The ends were cut back, 1 base at V and 2 bases at J, with 6 bases in the middle. CDR3 length equals 13 residues. The CDR3 protein is CASSVQGNTEAFF. DNA of the CDR3: TGTGCCAGCAGCGTACAGGGAAACACTGAAGCTTTCTTT.

This chain links TRBV18 with TRBJ2-6; D is ambiguous. Deletions cut 2 bases from V and 3 bases from J, with 5 bases between. CDR1 and CDR2 (germline): KGHSH, LQKENI. CDR3 length: 14 residues. The CDR3 region is CASSPGYGANVLTF. The DNA for the CDR3 is TGTGCCAGCTCACCAGGGTATGGGGCCAACGTCCTGACTTTC.

This clone has a single count. This chain links TRBV4-1 with TRBJ2-5; the D gene is possibly TRBD1 (6 bases). Looked up from germline, CDR1 is MGHRA and CDR2 is YSYEKL. The ends were cut back, 0 bases at V and 5 bases at J, with 13 bases in the middle. This CDR3 comprises 15 residues. In DNA form, the CDR3 reads TGCGCCAGCAGCCAAGATTGGGGGCGCCGGGAGACCCAGTACTTC. Encoded protein: CASSQDWGRRETQYF.

This clone was seen more than once but under ten times. This chain joins TRBV29-1 and TRBJ2-2; 7 bases agree with TRBD2. Germline CDR1 reads SQVTM; CDR2 reads ANQGSEA. CDR3 size: 13 residues. This chain's CDR3 is CTLRGESTGELFF. For the CDR3, the DNA is TGCACCCTCCGGGGGGAGAGCACCGGGGAGCTGTTTTTT.

The chain recombines TRBV7-9 with TRBJ1-5, with D possibly TRBD1 on 5 matching bases. Looked up from germline, CDR1 is SEHNR and CDR2 is FQNEAQ (reference sequence). The CDR3 extends over 15 amino acids. Trimming stripped 4 bases from V and 3 bases from J, with 13 bases between. This CDR3 is CASSSTAAPNQPQHF. The CDR3 DNA reads as TGTGCCAGCAGCTCGACAGCGGCCCCCAATCAGCCCCAGCATTTT.

In this sample, this clone turned up once. CDR3 amino acids: CASSTTRPLGTEAFF. The CDR3 DNA sequence: TGTGCCAGCAGTACTACCCGACCCCTCGGCACTGAAGCTTTCTTT. This chain uses TRBV6-6 with TRBJ1-1; no clear D. Germline CDR1 reads MNHNY; CDR2 reads SVGAGI (reference sequence). Deletions cut 5 bases from V and 4 bases from J, with 17 bases between. The CDR3 runs 15 residues.

The chain combines TRBV7-2 with TRBJ2-3; 14 nucleotides match TRBD2. Germline V CDR1 and CDR2: SGHTA, FQGNSA. This CDR3 region has 18 residues. J was trimmed by 3 bases and V by 3 bases; bases with no gene match: 8. The CDR3 is CASSFQGTSGSWTDTQYF. The CDR3 DNA follows: TGTGCCAGCAGCTTTCAGGGGACTAGCGGGAGTTGGACAGATACGCAGTATTTT.

This clone has only a few counts. This rearrangement joins TRBV30 to TRBJ2-7; 12 bases are a match to TRBD2. The CDR3 length is 13 residues. Germline CDR1 GTSNPN, CDR2 SVGIG (reference sequence). Trimming removed 2 bases from V and 8 bases from J; junction bases left unmatched: 4. The CDR3 region has the DNA TGTGCCTGGAGTCTAGCGGGAGGGACCAAGCAGTACTTC. It encodes CAWSLAGGTKQYF.

This clone was detected a few times. J is TRBJ2-1 and V is TRBV23-1; D unresolved. TRBV23-1 is an ORF for which the function is uncertain. Trimming stripped 3 bases from V and 0 bases from J, with 15 bases between. This CDR3 has 17 amino acids. CDR3 DNA: TGCGCCAGCAGTCATCCAACGGGCGTGAGCTCCTACAATGAGCAGTTCTTC. Amino acid sequence: CASSHPTGVSSYNEQFF.

This clone was observed a handful of times. The CDR3 nucleotides are TGTGCGGGGCGGACAGGACCACACACTGAAGCTTTCTTT. This translates into CAGRTGPHTEAFF. The rearrangement uses TRBV30 and TRBJ1-1, with 7 bases identical to TRBD1. The CDR3 spans 13 residues. Germline values: CDR1 GTSNPN, CDR2 SVGIG (reference sequence).

The table lists this clone with a few counts. The chain combines TRBV5-4 with TRBJ1-3; D uncertain. This CDR3 contains 13 residues. CDR1 and CDR2 (germline): SGHNT, YYREEE (reference sequence). Trimming stripped 6 bases from V and 5 bases from J, with 12 bases between. This CDR3 reads CASNPAGRNTIYF. CDR3 DNA sequence: TGTGCCAGCAACCCCGCCGGCAGAAACACCATATATTTT.

The chain couples TRBV10-3 to TRBJ2-3; 8 nucleotides line up with TRBD1. The V and J ends lost 10 bases and 4 bases, in that order; junction bases with no gene match: 4. Germline CDR1 reads ENHRY; CDR2 reads SYGVKD. The CDR3 consists of 12 residues. The CDR3 loop is CANGQGPDTQYF. DNA of the CDR3: TGTGCCAACGGACAGGGTCCAGATACGCAGTATTTT.

The chain joins TRBV5-4 to TRBJ1-4; D is ambiguous. The CDR3 is 15 amino acids. V dropped 1 base and J dropped 8 bases, with 15 bases sitting between them. Germline V lookup: CDR1 SGHNT, CDR2 YYREEE (reference sequence). The DNA for the CDR3 is TGTGCCAGCAGCTTGTCTCAAGGTTCGGCCGAAAAACTGTTTTTT. Translation: CASSLSQGSAEKLFF.

The gene calls are TRBV4-1 and TRBJ2-5; 7 nucleotides line up with TRBD2. The CDR3 has 15 amino acids. From germline, CDR1 is MGHRA and CDR2 YSYEKL. Unmatched junction bases numbered 6, after V lost 4 bases and J lost 1 base. The CDR3 nucleotides are TGCGCCAGCAGCCGACAAGCGGGGTTCCAAGAGACCCAGTACTTC. As protein: CASSRQAGFQETQYF.

The genes are TRBV30 and TRBJ1-2; D is possibly TRBD1 (5 bases). Trimming cost V 4 bases and J 7 bases, with 16 bases left between them. The CDR3 has 13 residues. Germline V gene lookup returns CDR1 GTSNPN and CDR2 SVGIG (reference sequence). The CDR3 DNA sequence: TGTGCCTGGAAGTTGGGGGGACGGCCTGGCTACACCTTC. Its translation is CAWKLGGRPGYTF.

This clone was detected only a few times. This specimen includes other DNA sequences encoding the same CDR3. The CDR3 here is CSVDRGRETQYF. The DNA of the CDR3 is TGCAGCGTCGACAGGGGGCGAGAGACCCAGTACTTC. The chain is built from TRBV29-1 and TRBJ2-5; 10 bases are shared with TRBD1. From germline, CDR1 is SQVTM and CDR2 ANQGSEA. With 6 bases clipped from V and 4 bases from J, the junction kept 2 bases outside the gene matches. This CDR3 region has 12 residues.

On this clone itself: This sample includes further DNA sequences coding for the same CDR3. The rearrangement joins TRBV9 to TRBJ2-1; tentatively, D is TRBD2 (6 bases). Trimming shortened V by 1 base and J by 1 base, and 9 bases separated the two germline ends. The CDR3 is 15 residues long. Germline assignment: CDR1 SGDLS and CDR2 YYNGEE. This chain's CDR3 is CASSVSGDSYNEQFF. In nucleotides, the CDR3 is TGTGCCAGCAGCGTATCGGGGGATTCCTACAATGAGCAGTTCTTC.

This clone was seen a few times. This chain joins TRBV19 and TRBJ2-1, with a possible D match to TRBD2 (5 bases). The CDR3 totals 15 residues. V was shortened by 5 bases and J by 2 bases, with 13 bases between the two germline ends. Germline-derived CDR1 and CDR2 are LNHDA and SQIVND (reference sequence). In DNA form, the CDR3 reads TGTGCCAGTAGTTGGAGTAGCGACCCCTACAATGAGCAGTTCTTC. Translation gives CASSWSSDPYNEQFF.

This rearrangement joins TRBV29-1 to TRBJ2-1; perhaps TRBD2 as D (5 bases). From germline, CDR1 is SQVTM and CDR2 ANQGSEA. The CDR3 contains 12 residues. Deletions cut 8 bases from V and 6 bases from J, with 14 bases between. The CDR3 DNA follows: TGCAGCCACGGACTGCTGGGCAATGAGCAGTTCTTC. Protein product: CSHGLLGNEQFF.

Remarks on this clone: This same CDR3 is encoded by further DNA sequences in the sample. V is TRBV30 and J is TRBJ2-6; D is unresolved. Germline V lookup: CDR1 GTSNPN, CDR2 SVGIG (reference sequence). V lost 3 bases to trimming and J lost 0 bases, with 0 bases between them. The CDR3 length is 12 residues. This CDR3 reads CAWSSGANVLTF. For the CDR3, the DNA is TGTGCCTGGAGCTCTGGGGCCAACGTCCTGACTTTC.

The chain employs TRBV10-3 and TRBJ2-3; D is perhaps TRBD1 or TRBD2 (5 bases each). The CDR3 contains 15 residues. Per the germline V gene, CDR1 is ENHRY and CDR2 is SYGVKD. V was pared by 10 bases and J by 3 bases, with 20 bases between. The CDR3 loop is CATKKLGERTDTQYF. CDR3 nucleotides: TGTGCCACCAAGAAATTGGGGGAGAGGACAGATACGCAGTATTTT.

A note on this clone: This sample includes further DNA sequences coding for the same CDR3. Here the CDR3 DNA reads TGTGCCAGCAGCCAAGCAGGGTCCGGAAACACCATATATTTT. This sequence encodes CASSQAGSGNTIYF. The V call is TRBV4-2, the J call TRBJ1-3; TRBD1 is a possible D gene (5 bases). V was pared by 1 base and J by 4 bases, with 8 bases between. Germline-derived CDR1 and CDR2 are LGHNA and YNFKEQ. The CDR3 is 14 residues long.

This sequence joins TRBV9 and TRBJ2-7, with D perhaps TRBD1 or TRBD2 (5 bases each). This CDR3 has 14 amino acids. V was trimmed by 0 bases and J by 3 bases, leaving 10 bases between them. Germline CDR1 reads SGDLS; CDR2 reads YYNGEE. This CDR3 reads CASSVDAGSYEQYF. CDR3 sequence (DNA): TGTGCCAGCAGCGTAGATGCAGGGAGCTACGAGCAGTACTTC.